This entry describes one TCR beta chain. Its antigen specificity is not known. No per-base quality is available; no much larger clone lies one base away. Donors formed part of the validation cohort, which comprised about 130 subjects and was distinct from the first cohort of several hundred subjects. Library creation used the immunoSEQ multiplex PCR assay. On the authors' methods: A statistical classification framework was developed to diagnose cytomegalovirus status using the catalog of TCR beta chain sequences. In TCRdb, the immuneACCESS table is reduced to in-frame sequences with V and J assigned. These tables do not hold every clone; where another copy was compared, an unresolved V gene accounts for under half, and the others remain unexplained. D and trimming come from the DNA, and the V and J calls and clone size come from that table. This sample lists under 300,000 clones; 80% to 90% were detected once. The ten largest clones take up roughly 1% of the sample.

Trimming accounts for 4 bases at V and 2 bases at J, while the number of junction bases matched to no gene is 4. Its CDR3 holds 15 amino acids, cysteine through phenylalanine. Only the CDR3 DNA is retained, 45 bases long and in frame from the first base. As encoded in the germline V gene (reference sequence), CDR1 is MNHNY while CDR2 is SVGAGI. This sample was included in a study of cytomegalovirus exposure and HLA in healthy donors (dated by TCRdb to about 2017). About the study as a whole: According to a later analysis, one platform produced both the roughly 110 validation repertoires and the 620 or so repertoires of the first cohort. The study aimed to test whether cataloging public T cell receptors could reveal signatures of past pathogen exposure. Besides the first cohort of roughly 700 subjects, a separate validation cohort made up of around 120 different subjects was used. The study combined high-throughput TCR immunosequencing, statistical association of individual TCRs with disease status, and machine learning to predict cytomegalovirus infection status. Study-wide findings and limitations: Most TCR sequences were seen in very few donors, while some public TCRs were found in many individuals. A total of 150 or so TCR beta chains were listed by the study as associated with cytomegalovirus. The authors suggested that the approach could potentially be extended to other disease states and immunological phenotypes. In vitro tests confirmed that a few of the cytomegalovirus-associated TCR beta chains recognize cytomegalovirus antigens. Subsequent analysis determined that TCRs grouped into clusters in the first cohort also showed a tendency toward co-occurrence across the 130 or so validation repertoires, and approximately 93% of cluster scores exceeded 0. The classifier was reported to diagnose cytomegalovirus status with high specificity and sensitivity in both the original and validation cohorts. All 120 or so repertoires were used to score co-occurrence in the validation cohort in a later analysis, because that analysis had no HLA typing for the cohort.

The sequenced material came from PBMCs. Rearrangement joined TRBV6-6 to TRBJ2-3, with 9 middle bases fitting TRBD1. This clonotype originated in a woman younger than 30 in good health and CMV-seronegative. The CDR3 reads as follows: CASSSGTGHTDTQYF. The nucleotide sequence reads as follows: TGTGCCAGCAGTTCCGGGACAGGGCACACAGATACGCAGTATTTT.